The 20 T cell receptor beta chains reported below all come from one sample, sequenced in a study of cytomegalovirus exposure and HLA in healthy donors. Primers for the PCR totalled 60 Vbeta and 13 Jbeta. Sequencing used immunoSEQ multiplex PCR; TCRdb keeps in-frame clones, though not all of them. This table has about 150,000 clones, approximately 77% appearing once. The material sequenced was PBMCs. These TCRs come from a man younger than 35 in good health and CMV-seronegative.

This clone was counted a few times. V and J are TRBV7-2 and TRBJ1-1; 8 bases match TRBD1. The length of the CDR3 is 12 residues. The J segment lost 11 bases and the V segment lost 7 bases, leaving 9 bases of the junction unmatched. Germline CDR1 is SGHTA and CDR2 is FQGNSA. This CDR3 reads CASKDRAGRAFF. CDR3 coding DNA: TGTGCCAGCAAGGACAGGGCGGGACGGGCTTTCTTT.

This sequence joins TRBV7-9 and TRBJ2-3; 8 nucleotides line up with TRBD2. Unmatched junction bases numbered 3, after V lost 3 bases and J lost 1 base. The CDR3 has 15 amino acids. The V gene's germline CDR1 is SEHNR and CDR2 FQNEAQ (reference sequence). CDR3 in DNA: TGTGCCAGCAGCTTGTTCGGGGGGGGCACAGATACGCAGTATTTT. It specifies CASSLFGGGTDTQYF.

J is TRBJ2-7 and V is TRBV7-9, with unresolved D. Germline V gene data show CDR1 as SEHNR and CDR2 as FQNEAQ (reference sequence). This CDR3 has 11 amino acids. V shed 2 bases and J shed 4 bases, with 3 bases lying between them. This chain's CDR3 is CASSLRYEQYF. In DNA, the CDR3 is TGTGCCAGCAGCTTACGGTACGAGCAGTACTTC.

Comment on this clone: This sample includes further DNA sequences coding for the same CDR3. The rearrangement links TRBV6-5 to TRBJ1-2; D remains ambiguous. Between the trimmed V and J ends, which lost 3 bases and 6 bases, there was a span of 14 bases. Germline V CDR1 and CDR2: MNHEY, SVGAGI. The CDR3 loop spans 14 amino acids. CDR3 region: CASSYSPAGDGYTF. Here the CDR3 DNA reads TGTGCCAGCAGTTATTCCCCGGCCGGGGATGGCTACACCTTC.

The J gene is TRBJ1-3, the V gene TRBV27, with 8 bases identical to TRBD1. Germline V CDR1 and CDR2: MNHEY, SMNVEV (reference sequence). CDR3 size: 13 residues. The J segment lost 8 bases and the V segment lost 4 bases, leaving 4 bases of the junction unmatched. In DNA, the CDR3 is TGTGCCAGCAGTTCCACAGGGGGAGACACCATATATTTT. Translating it yields CASSSTGGDTIYF.

This clone turned up a few times. The V gene is TRBV28, the J gene TRBJ1-5, with a possible D match to TRBD1 (5 bases). This CDR3 is built from 12 residues. CDR1 is MDHEN, CDR2 SYDVKM, per germline. V lost 8 bases to trimming and J lost 5 bases, with 10 bases between them. The CDR3 region has the DNA TGTGCCAGCCATTCCAGGGATCAGCCCCAGCATTTT. Translated: CASHSRDQPQHF.

The chain couples TRBV6-5 to TRBJ2-1; TRBD2 agrees at 8 bases. The J segment lost 5 bases and the V segment lost 2 bases, leaving 5 bases of the junction unmatched. This CDR3 spans 15 amino acids. Germline-derived CDR1 and CDR2 are MNHEY and SVGAGI. CDR3 sequence reads: CASSYTLAGNNEQFF. CDR3 DNA: TGTGCCAGCAGTTACACCCTAGCGGGCAACAATGAGCAGTTCTTC.

A note on this clone: At one end the junction does not follow the germline gene, possibly because of a read error. The rearrangement links TRBV7-9 to TRBJ2-2; D might be TRBD2 (7 bases). This CDR3 region has 18 residues. Germline CDR1 is SEHNR and CDR2 is FQNEAQ (reference sequence). Here the CDR3 DNA reads TGTTCCAGCAGCTCCTCCGGGGGGACACCTCTAAACACCGGGGAGCTGTTTTTT. Translated: CSSSSSGGTPLNTGELFF.

Only a few counts were recorded for this clone. The chain employs TRBV27 and TRBJ1-2; tentatively, D is TRBD1 (5 bases). V dropped 0 bases and J dropped 8 bases, with 16 bases sitting between them. The CDR3 totals 15 residues. The germline gives CDR1 MNHEY, CDR2 SMNVEV (reference sequence). CDR3 protein: CASSLSISRAGGYTF. The CDR3 DNA follows: TGTGCCAGCAGTTTATCGATAAGCAGGGCGGGGGGCTACACCTTC.

The CDR3 DNA is TGTGCCAGCAGTTACGTCAGGACTGGGGGCTACACCTTC. This sequence encodes CASSYVRTGGYTF. V and J are TRBV6-5 and TRBJ1-2, with D hard to call. The ends were cut back, 2 bases at V and 8 bases at J, with 12 bases in the middle. Germline V gene lookup returns CDR1 MNHEY and CDR2 SVGAGI. There are 13 residues in the CDR3.

In DNA form, the CDR3 reads TGTGCCAGCACCGTCGGCGGGGGGGGCGAAATGAACACTGAAGCTTTCTTT. Protein: CASTVGGGGEMNTEAFF. V usage is TRBV9 and J usage is TRBJ1-1, with D perhaps TRBD1 (6 bases). V lost 6 bases to trimming and J lost 0 bases, with 21 bases between them. This CDR3 is built from 17 residues. Germline V gene data show CDR1 as SGDLS and CDR2 as YYNGEE. Full variable domain (remainder filled in from reference TRBV9 and TRBJ1-1): DSGVTQTPKHLITATGQRVTLRCSPRSGDLSVYWYQQSLDQGLQFLIQYYNGEERAKGNILERFSAQQFPDLHSELNLSSLELGDSALYFCASTVGGGGEMNTEAFFGQGTRLTVV.

The rearrangement joins TRBV6-1 to TRBJ2-7, with TRBD1 identical over 7 bases. Germline CDR1 MNHNS, CDR2 SASEGT. The CDR3 length is 15 residues. The CDR3 region has the DNA TGTGCTACTGAAAGCGAGGCAGGGGGTTCATACGAGCAGTACTTC. This sequence encodes CATESEAGGSYEQYF.

This chain uses TRBV5-1 with TRBJ1-4, with a tentative D call TRBD1 (6 bases). CDR1 and CDR2 from the germline V gene are SGHRS and YFSETQ. The CDR3 has 13 residues. V dropped 0 bases and J dropped 12 bases, with 12 bases sitting between them. The CDR3 DNA reads TGCGCCAGCAGCTTGGTCGCGGGGGGGCAACTGTTTTTT. Its translation: CASSLVAGGQLFF.

The rearrangement links TRBV10-1 to TRBJ2-7; 7 nucleotides align to TRBD1. Germline CDR1 is WNHNN and CDR2 is SYGVQD (reference sequence). V trimming: 4 bases; J trimming: 0 bases; junction bases outside the gene matches: 6. The CDR3 consists of 15 residues. The CDR3 DNA sequence: TGCGCCAGCAGTGGCGGACAGGAGAGCTCCTACGAGCAGTACTTC. Translation: CASSGGQESSYEQYF.

The rearrangement uses TRBV7-2 and TRBJ1-4; D gene unclear. V was shortened by 4 bases and J by 8 bases, with 17 bases between the two germline ends. CDR1 is SGHTA and CDR2 is FQGNSA in the germline V gene. This CDR3 comprises 15 residues. Here the CDR3 DNA reads TGTGCCAGCAGCTCGAGGCGGGGAAACGAAGAAAAACTGTTTTTT. Translated: CASSSRRGNEEKLFF.

Only a few counts were recorded for this clone. J is TRBJ2-5 and V is TRBV2, with TRBD2 identical over 10 bases. The CDR3 covers 14 residues. Germline V gene data show CDR1 as SNHLY and CDR2 as FYNNEI. Germline trimming cut 0 bases from V and 5 bases from J; bases unmatched to any gene: 0. Written as DNA, the CDR3 is TGTGCCAGCAGTGAAGCTAGCGGGAGGGAGACCCAGTACTTC. It encodes CASSEASGRETQYF.

The V gene is TRBV5-4, the J gene TRBJ2-1; 14 bases fit TRBD2. V trimming: 4 bases; J trimming: 9 bases; junction bases outside the gene matches: 6. Per the germline V gene, CDR1 is SGHNT and CDR2 is YYREEE (reference sequence). This CDR3 comprises 15 residues. The CDR3 here is CASSHGTSGSGEQFF. CDR3 DNA sequence: TGTGCCAGCAGCCATGGGACTAGCGGGAGCGGTGAGCAGTTCTTC.

The V gene is TRBV4-3, the J gene TRBJ2-5; a weak D match, TRBD2 (5 bases). Trimming stripped 1 base from V and 11 bases from J, with 14 bases between. The CDR3 is 13 residues long. Germline values: CDR1 LGHNA, CDR2 YSLEER. The CDR3 is CASSQVVQREQYF. In DNA form, the CDR3 reads TGCGCCAGCAGCCAAGTGGTCCAGAGGGAGCAGTACTTC.

This chain links TRBV25-1 with TRBJ1-1; D not resolved. This CDR3 has 15 residues. The germline gives CDR1 MGHDK, CDR2 SYGVNS. The ends were cut back, 0 bases at V and 5 bases at J, with 13 bases in the middle. CDR3 amino acids: CASSEYFEGRTEAFF. In DNA form, the CDR3 reads TGTGCCAGCAGTGAATATTTTGAGGGCCGGACTGAAGCTTTCTTT.

This chain connects TRBV9 to TRBJ2-1; 7 bases agree with TRBD2. Germline CDR1 is SGDLS and CDR2 is YYNGEE. The CDR3 has 16 residues. V was pared by 4 bases and J by 0 bases, with 7 bases of the junction left unmatched. CDR3 nucleotides: TGTGCCAGCAGCCCCCTGGGGGGGAGCTCCTACAATGAGCAGTTCTTC. Amino acid sequence: CASSPLGGSSYNEQFF.